This T cell receptor beta chain was retrieved from a study of regulatory T cells in long-lasting Graves disease. HTBI primers from iRepertoire and Arm-PCR of CDR3 regions yielded the TCR beta libraries. One entry per CDR3 protein, called by TCRdb with MiXCR from the multiplex PCR reads. The data contain more than 400,000 distinct CDR3 sequences, around 15% of them singletons. This clonotype was seen repeatedly, ten times or more. The time point: newly diagnosed GD, antithyroid drugs for less than 3 months. RNA extracted from PBMCs served as the sequencing template. Germline values: CDR1 SNHLY, CDR2 FYNNEI. The CDR3 sequence is 17 residues long. The junction had 9 bases not matched to a gene; V was cut back by 4 bases and J by 6 bases. These data were also filed under a second study, of T cells in Graves' hyperthyroidism and ophthalmopathy. Turning to that study: An absence of ophthalmopathy progression within 18 months meant stable Graves' hyperthyroidism.

The origin of this receptor is a man aged 35-49 years with Graves disease. Sequenced here: peripheral blood mononuclear cells (PBMCs), sampled at new diagnosis, from a patient treated with antithyroid drugs. This rearrangement joins TRBV2 to TRBJ2-1; 13 bases agree with TRBD2. The CDR3 sequence: CASSGTAGTSGINEQFF. The CDR3 DNA reads TGTGCCAGCAGTGGGACAGCCGGGACTAGCGGGATCAATGAGCAGTTCTTC.